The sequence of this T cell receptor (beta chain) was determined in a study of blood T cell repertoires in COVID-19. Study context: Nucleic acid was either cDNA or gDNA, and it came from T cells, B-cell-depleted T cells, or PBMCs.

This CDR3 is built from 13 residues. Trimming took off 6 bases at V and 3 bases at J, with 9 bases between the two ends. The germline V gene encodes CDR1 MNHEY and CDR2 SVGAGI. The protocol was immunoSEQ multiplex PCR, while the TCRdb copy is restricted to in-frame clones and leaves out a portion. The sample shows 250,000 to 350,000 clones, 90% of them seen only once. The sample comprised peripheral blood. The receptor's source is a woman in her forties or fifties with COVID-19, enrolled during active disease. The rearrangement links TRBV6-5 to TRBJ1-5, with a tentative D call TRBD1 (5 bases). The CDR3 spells CASRRQINQPQHF. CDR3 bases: TGTGCCAGCAGGCGACAGATCAATCAGCCCCAGCATTTT.